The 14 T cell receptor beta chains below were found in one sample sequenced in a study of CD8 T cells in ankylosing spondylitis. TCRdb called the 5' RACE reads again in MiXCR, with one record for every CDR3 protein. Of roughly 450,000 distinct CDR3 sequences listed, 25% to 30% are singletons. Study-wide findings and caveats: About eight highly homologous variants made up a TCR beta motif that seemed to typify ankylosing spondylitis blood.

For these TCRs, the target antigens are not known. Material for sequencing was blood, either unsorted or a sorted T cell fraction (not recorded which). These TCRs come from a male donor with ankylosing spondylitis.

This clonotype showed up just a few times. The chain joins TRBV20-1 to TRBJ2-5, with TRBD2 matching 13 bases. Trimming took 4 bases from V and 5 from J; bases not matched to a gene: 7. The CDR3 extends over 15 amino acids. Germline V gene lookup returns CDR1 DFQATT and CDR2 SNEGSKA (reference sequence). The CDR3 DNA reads TGCAGTGCTACGTTACTAGCGGGAGGGCCGGAGACCCAGTACTTC. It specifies CSATLLAGGPETQYF.

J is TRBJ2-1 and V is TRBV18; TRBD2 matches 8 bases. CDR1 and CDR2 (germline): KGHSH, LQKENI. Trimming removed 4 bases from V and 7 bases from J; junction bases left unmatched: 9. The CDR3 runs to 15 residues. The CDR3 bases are TGTGCCAGCTCACGTCTCAGCGGGAGCATGAATGAGCAGTTCTTC. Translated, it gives CASSRLSGSMNEQFF.

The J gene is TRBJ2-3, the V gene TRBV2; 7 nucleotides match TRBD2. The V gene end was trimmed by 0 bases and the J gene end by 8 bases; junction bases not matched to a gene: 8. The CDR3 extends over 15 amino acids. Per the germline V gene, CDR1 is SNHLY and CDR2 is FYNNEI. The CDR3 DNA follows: TGTGCCAGCAGTGAAGCGGGAGGGCCAGGTAGTACGCAGTATTTT. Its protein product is CASSEAGGPGSTQYF.

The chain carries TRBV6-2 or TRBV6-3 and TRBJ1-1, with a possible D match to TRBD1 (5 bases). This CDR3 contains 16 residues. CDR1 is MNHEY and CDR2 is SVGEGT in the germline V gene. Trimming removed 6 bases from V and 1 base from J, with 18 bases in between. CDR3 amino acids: CASRRILGAPNTEAFF. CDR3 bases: TGTGCCAGCAGGCGAATCCTCGGGGCCCCGAACACTGAAGCTTTCTTT.

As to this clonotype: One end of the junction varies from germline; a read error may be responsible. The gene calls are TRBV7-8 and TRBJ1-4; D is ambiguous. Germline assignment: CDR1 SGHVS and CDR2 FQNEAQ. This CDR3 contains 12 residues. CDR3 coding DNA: TGTGCCAGCAGCCCAACGAATGAAAAACTGTTTTTT. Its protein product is CASSPTNEKLFF.

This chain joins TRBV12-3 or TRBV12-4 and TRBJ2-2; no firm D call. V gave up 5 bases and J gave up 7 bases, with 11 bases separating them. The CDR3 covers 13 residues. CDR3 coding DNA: TGTGCCAGCAGTCAATGGGCGGACGGGGAGCTGTTTTTT. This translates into CASSQWADGELFF.

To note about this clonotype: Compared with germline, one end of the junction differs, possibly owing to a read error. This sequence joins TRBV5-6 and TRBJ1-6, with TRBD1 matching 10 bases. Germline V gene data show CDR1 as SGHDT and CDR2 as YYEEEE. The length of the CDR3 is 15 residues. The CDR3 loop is CASSSRTGGSSPLHF. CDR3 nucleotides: TGTGCCAGTAGCTCCCGGACAGGGGGAAGTTCACCCCTCCACTTT.

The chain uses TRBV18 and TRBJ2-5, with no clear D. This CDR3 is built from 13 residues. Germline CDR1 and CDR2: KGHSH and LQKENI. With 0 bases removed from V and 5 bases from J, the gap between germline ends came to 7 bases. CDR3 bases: TGTGCCAGCTCACCACCTAGCTTGGAGACCCAGTACTTC. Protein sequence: CASSPPSLETQYF.

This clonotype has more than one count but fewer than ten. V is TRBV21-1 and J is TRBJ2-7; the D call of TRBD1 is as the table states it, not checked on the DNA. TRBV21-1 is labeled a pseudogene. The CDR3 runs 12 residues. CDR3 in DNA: TGTGCCAGCACCTGGGACATGTGGGAGCAGTACGTC. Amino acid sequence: CASTWDMWEQYV.

The CDR3 loop reads CASSDLGQGYTDTQYF. Written as DNA, the CDR3 is TGCGCCAGCAGTGACTTAGGTCAGGGGTATACAGATACGCAGTATTTT. V and J are TRBV10-2 and TRBJ2-3; TRBD1 is a possible D gene (6 bases). Germline V gene data show CDR1 as WSHSY and CDR2 as SAAADI. The CDR3 has 16 amino acids. V lost 3 bases and J lost 3, with 16 bases in between.

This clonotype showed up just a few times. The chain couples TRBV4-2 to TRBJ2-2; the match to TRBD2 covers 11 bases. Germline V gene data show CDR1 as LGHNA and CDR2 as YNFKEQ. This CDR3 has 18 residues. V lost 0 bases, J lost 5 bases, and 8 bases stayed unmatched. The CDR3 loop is CASSQEKLAGGRTGELFF. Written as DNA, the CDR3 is TGTGCCAGCAGCCAAGAGAAGCTAGCGGGAGGTCGGACCGGGGAGCTGTTTTTT.

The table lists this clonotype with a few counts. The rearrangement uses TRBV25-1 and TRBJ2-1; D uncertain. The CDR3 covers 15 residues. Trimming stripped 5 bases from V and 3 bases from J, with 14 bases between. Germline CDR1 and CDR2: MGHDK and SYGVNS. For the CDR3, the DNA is TGTGCCAGCAGTCCCCTATATCAGAGCTACAATGAGCAGTTCTTC. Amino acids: CASSPLYQSYNEQFF.

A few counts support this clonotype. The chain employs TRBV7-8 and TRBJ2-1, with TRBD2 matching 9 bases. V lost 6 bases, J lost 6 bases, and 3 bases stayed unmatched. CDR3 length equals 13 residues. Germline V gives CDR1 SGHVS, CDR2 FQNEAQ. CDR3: CASRRTSANEQFF. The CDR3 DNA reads TGTGCCAGCAGAAGGACTAGCGCCAATGAGCAGTTCTTC.

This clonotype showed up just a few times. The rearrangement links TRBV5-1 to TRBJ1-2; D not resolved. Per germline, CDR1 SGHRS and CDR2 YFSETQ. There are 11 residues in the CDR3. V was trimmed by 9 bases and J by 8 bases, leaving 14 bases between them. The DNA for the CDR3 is TGCGCCACCCGAGGAGAGGCCGGCTACACCTTC. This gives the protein CATRGEAGYTF.